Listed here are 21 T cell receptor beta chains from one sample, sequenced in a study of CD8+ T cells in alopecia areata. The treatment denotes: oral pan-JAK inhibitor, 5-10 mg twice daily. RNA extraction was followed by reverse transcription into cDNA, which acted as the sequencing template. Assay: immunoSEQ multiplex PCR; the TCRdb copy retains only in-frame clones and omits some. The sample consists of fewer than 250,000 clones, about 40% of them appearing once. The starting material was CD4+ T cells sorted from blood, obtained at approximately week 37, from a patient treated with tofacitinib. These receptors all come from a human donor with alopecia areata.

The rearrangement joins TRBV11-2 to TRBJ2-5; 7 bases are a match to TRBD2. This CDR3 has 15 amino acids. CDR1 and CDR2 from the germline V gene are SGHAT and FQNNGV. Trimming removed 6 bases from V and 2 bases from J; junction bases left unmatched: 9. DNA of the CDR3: TGTGCCAGCAGGATCGGGGGAGGGAGACAAGAGACCCAGTACTTC. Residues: CASRIGGGRQETQYF.

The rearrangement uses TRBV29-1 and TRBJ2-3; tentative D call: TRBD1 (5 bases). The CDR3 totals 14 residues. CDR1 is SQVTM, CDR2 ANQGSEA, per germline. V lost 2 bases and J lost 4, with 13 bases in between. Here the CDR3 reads CSVEPRGRPDTQYF. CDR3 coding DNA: TGCAGCGTTGAACCTAGGGGCAGGCCAGATACGCAGTATTTT.

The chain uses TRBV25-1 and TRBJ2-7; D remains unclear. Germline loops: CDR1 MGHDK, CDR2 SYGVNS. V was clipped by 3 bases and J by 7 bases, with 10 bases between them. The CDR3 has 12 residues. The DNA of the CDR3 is TGTGCCAGCAGTGACGGTCTTGGAGAGCAGTACTTC. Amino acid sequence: CASSDGLGEQYF.

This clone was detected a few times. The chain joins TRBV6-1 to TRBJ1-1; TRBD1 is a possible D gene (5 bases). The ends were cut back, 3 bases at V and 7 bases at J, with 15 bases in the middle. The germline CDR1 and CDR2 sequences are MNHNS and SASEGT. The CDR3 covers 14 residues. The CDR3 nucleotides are TGTGCCAGCAGTGACCGGCAGGGAATGAATGAAGCTTTCTTT. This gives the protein CASSDRQGMNEAFF.

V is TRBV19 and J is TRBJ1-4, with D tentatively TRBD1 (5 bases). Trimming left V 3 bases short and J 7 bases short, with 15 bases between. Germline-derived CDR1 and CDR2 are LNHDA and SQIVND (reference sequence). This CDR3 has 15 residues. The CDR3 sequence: CASSIPLGGTEKLFF. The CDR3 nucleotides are TGTGCCAGTAGTATCCCCCTCGGGGGAACTGAAAAACTGTTTTTT.

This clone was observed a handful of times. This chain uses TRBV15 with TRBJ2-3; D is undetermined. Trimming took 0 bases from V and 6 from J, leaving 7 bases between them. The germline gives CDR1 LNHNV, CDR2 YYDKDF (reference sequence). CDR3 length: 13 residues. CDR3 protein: CATSREMRDTQYF. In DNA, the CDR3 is TGTGCCACCAGCAGAGAGATGAGGGATACGCAGTATTTT.

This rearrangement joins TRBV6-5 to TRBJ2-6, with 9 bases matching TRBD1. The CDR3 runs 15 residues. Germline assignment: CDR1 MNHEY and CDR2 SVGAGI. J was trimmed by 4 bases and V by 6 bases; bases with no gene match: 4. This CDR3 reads CASRGQGTGANVLTF. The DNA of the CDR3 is TGTGCCAGCAGGGGACAGGGCACCGGGGCCAACGTCCTGACTTTC.

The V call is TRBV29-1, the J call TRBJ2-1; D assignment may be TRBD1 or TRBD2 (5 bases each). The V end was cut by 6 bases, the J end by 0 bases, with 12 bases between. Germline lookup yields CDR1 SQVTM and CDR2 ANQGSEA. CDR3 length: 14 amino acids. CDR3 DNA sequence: TGCAGCGTGGGGGACGCCAGCTCCTACAATGAGCAGTTCTTC. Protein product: CSVGDASSYNEQFF.

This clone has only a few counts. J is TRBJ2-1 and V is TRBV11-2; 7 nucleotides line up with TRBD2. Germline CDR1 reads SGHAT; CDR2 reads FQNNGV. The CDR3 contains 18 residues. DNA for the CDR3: TGTGCAGAACAGCAGCCCCGGTTCCTTGGCGGGAGTAACAATGAGCAGTTCTTC. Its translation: CAEQQPRFLGGSNNEQFF.

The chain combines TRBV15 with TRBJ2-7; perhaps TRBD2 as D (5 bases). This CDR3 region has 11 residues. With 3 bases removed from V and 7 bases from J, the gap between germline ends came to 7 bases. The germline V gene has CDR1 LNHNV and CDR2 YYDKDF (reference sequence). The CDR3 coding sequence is TGTGCCACCAGCAGGGGCGGGGAGCAGTACTTC. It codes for CATSRGGEQYF.

CDR3 DNA: TGTGCCAGCAGCTTAACTGCTAGCGGGAGAGGCACAGATACGCAGTATTTT. Translated: CASSLTASGRGTDTQYF. The V gene is TRBV7-9, the J gene TRBJ2-3, with 10 bases lining up with TRBD2. The junction had 6 bases not matched to a gene; V was cut back by 2 bases and J by 1 base. From germline, CDR1 is SEHNR and CDR2 FQNEAQ (reference sequence). The CDR3 totals 17 residues.

The CDR3: CASSQGGTDTQYF. The CDR3 DNA sequence: TGTGCCAGCAGCCAAGGGGGCACAGATACGCAGTATTTT. The J gene is TRBJ2-3, the V gene TRBV14, with D unclear. The CDR3 contains 13 residues. V was pared by 1 base and J by 1 base, with 3 bases between. Germline CDR1 reads SGHDN; CDR2 reads FVKESK.

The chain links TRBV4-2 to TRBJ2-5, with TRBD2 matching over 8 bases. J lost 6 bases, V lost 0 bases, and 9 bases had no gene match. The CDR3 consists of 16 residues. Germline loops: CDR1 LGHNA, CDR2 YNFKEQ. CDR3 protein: CASSQDRGGVVKTQYF. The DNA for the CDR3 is TGTGCCAGCAGCCAAGATCGGGGGGGCGTTGTAAAGACCCAGTACTTC.

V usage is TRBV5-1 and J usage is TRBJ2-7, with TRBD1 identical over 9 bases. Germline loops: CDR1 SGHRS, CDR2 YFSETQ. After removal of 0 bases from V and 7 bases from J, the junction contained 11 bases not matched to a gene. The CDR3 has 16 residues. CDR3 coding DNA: TGCGCCAGCAGCTTGGACGGGACAGGGATAAAGAAGGAGCAGTACTTC. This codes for CASSLDGTGIKKEQYF.

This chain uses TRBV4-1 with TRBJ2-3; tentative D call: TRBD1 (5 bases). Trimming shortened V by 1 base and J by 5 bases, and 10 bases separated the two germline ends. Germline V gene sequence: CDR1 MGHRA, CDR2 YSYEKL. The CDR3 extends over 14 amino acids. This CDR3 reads CASSQGGDQDTQYF. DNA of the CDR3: TGCGCCAGCAGCCAAGGGGGCGATCAAGATACGCAGTATTTT.

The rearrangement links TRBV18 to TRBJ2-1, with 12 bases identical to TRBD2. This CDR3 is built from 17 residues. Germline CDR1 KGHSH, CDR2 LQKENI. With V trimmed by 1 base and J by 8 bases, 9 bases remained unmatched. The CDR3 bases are TGTGCCAGCTCACCACTTTCGACTAGCGGGAGTGGATATGAGCAGTTCTTC. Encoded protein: CASSPLSTSGSGYEQFF.

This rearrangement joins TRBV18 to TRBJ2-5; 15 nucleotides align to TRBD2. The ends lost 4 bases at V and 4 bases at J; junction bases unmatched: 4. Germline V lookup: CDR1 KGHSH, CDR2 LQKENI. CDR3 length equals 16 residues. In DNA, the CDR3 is TGTGCCAGCTCACGGACTAGCGGGAGGGCCGGAGAGACCCAGTACTTC. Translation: CASSRTSGRAGETQYF.

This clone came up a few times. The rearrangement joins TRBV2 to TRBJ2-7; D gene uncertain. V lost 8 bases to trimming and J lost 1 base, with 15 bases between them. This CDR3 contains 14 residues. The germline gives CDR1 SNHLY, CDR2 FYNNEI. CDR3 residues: CASLLESVSYEQYF. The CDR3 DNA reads TGTGCCAGCCTGCTGGAAAGCGTATCCTACGAGCAGTACTTC.

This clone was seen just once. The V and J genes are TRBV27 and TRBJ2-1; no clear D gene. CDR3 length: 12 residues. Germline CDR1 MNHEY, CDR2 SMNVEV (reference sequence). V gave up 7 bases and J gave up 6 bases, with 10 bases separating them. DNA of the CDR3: TGTGCCAGCAAACAGCTGGGCAATGAGCAGTTCTTC. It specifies CASKQLGNEQFF.

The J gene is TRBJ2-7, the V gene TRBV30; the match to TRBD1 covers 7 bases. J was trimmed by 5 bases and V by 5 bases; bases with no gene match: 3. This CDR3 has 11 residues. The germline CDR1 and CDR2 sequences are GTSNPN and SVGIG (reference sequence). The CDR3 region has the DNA TGTGCCTGGGGGACAGAGGACGAGCAGTACTTC. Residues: CAWGTEDEQYF.

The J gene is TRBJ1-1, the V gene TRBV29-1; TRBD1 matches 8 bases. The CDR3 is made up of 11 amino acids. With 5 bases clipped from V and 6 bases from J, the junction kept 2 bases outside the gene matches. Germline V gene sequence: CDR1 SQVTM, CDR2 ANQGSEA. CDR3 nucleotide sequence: TGCAGCGTTCCAGGGGGCTCTGAAGCTTTCTTT. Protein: CSVPGGSEAFF.